This TCR beta chain was obtained from a study of cytomegalovirus exposure and HLA in healthy donors. The donors comprised healthy bone marrow donors. The germline V gene has CDR1 GTSNPN and CDR2 SVGIG (reference sequence). The CDR3 has 16 residues. The V end was cut by 1 base, the J end by 1 base, with 14 bases between. PCR was performed using 60 Vbeta and 13 Jbeta primers. Here immunoSEQ multiplex PCR was the method, and the copy in TCRdb shows in-frame clones only, minus some. The sample shows about 98,000 clones, around 68% of them seen only once. This clone was seen a handful of times. This TCR came from a female donor in good health and CMV-seronegative. The rearrangement links TRBV30 to TRBJ1-5; D gene uncertain. Sequencing used PBMCs. The CDR3 sequence: CAWSDRERRSNQPQHF. Written as DNA, the CDR3 is TGTGCCTGGAGTGACCGGGAGAGACGGAGCAATCAGCCCCAGCATTTT. The variable domain in full, completed from reference TRBV30 and TRBJ1-5, reads SQTIHQWPATLVQPVGSPLSLECTVEGTSNPNLYWYRQAAGRGLQLLFYSVGIGQISSEVPQNLSASRPQDRQFILSSKKLLLSDSGFYLCAWSDRERRSNQPQHFGDGTRLSIL.